The following is a T cell receptor beta chain sequence with its context. The source of the sample is a study of beta chain features in type 1 diabetes. V was trimmed by 5 bases and J by 1 base, leaving 11 bases between them. CDR1 is MNHEY and CDR2 is SMNVEV in the germline V gene (reference sequence). This CDR3 is 14 amino acids long. The authors reverse transcribed all of the isolated RNA, so sequencing captured expressed TCRB transcripts. About 3.7 million reads, on average, came from each naive, central memory and regulatory T cell sample. Using immunoSEQ multiplex PCR, the repertoire was profiled, and TCRdb retains in-frame clones only, with some absent. Of roughly 610,000 clones listed, about 16% are singletons.

Sequencing was carried out using naive CD4+ T cells from blood. This rearrangement joins TRBV27 to TRBJ2-5; D uncertain. This TCR derives from a man aged 18 to 30 in good health. In DNA, the CDR3 is TGTGCCAGCAGTCCCCGGGCTGCCCAAGAGACCCAGTACTTC. Translating gives CASSPRAAQETQYF.